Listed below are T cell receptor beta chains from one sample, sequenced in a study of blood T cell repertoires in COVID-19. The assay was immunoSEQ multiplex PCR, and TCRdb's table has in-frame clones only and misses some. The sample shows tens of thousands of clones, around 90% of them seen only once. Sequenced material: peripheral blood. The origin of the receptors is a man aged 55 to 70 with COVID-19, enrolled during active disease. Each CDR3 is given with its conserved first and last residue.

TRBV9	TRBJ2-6	CASSVRQGVSSGANVLTF
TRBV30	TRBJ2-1	CAWSVGADNEQFF
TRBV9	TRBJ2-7	CASSVGGSGPSYEQYF
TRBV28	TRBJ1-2	CASSHPQVPDGYTF
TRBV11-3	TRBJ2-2	CASGQGNRAGELFF
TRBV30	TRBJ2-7	CAWSVYAGGNF
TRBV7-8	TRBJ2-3	CASSLVTGGETDTQYF
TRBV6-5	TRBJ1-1	CASNYRENTEAFF
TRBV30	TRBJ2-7	CAWSEDPGQGYYEQYF
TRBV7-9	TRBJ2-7	CASSSTGTGPYEQYF
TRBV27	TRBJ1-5	CASSPQAGYRGNQPQHF
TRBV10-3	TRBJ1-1	CAIAGTGGILNTEAFF
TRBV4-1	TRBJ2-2	CASSSYRGPGELFF
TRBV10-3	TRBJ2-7	CAISGGHEQYF
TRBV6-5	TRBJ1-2	CASSYEDPIIYGYTF
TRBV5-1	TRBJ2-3	CASSPGQGTDTQYF
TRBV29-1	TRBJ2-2	CSVVTGDAGELFF
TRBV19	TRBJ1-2	CASSTTPRPSYGYTF
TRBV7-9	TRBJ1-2	CASSLMVSANPGYTF
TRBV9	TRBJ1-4	CASSVGRGARGEKLFF
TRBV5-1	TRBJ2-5	CASSLRTGVEKTQYF
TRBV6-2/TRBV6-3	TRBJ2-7	CASSFRDRGSYEQYF
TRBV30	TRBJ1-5	CAWSVRSPGEHQPQHF
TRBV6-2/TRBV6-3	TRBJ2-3	CASSPGLDTDTQYF
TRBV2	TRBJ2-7	CASRLEVQDGEQYF
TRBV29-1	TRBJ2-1	CSAEGLAGPNYNEQFF
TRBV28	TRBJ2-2	CASSLNGSPHTGELFF
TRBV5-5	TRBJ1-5	CASSSKGVQPQHF
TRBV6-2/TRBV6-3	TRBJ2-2	CASSSSASGELFF